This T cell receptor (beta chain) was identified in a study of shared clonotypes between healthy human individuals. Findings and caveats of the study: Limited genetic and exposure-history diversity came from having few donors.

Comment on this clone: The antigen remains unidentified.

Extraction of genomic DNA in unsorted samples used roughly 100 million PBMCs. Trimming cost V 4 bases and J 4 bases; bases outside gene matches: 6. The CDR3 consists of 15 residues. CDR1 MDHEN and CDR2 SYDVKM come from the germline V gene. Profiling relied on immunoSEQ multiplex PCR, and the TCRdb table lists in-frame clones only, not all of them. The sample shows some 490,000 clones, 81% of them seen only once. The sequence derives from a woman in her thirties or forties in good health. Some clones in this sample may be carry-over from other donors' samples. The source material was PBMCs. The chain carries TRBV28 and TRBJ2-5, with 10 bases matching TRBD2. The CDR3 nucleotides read TGTGCCAGCAGTTCATTACTAGCGGGAAGAGAGACCCAGTACTTC. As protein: CASSSLLAGRETQYF.